This T cell receptor (beta chain) derives from a study of beta chain features in type 1 diabetes. Isolated RNA was reverse transcribed in full, so expressed TCRB transcripts were sequenced. About 3.57 million reads were obtained on average from naive, central memory and regulatory T cell samples. TCRdb keeps only in-frame clones here, not all; method: immunoSEQ multiplex PCR. Of around 250,000 clones in the sample, about 30% were seen once. Study-level findings and limits: In these data, an HLA type influence on TCRB rearrangement remained unresolved. Any PCR bias toward short templates would affect both groups alike.

V gave up 4 bases and J gave up 0 bases, with 12 bases separating them. Germline assignment: CDR1 SGHRS and CDR2 YFSETQ. The CDR3 has 15 amino acids. A word on this clone: What it binds is unknown.

The J gene is TRBJ2-3, the V gene TRBV5-1; unclear D gene. This receptor was identified in a man aged 30 to 45 in good health. Material for sequencing was central memory CD4+ T cells from blood. The CDR3 region is CASSRVGESTDTQYF. The CDR3 nucleotides are TGCGCCAGCAGCCGTGTAGGAGAGAGCACAGATACGCAGTATTTT. The variable domain in full, with the rest retrieved from reference TRBV5-1 and TRBJ2-3, is KAGVTQTPRYLIKTRGQQVTLSCSPISGHRSVSWYQQTPGQGLQFLFEYFSETQRNKGNFPGRFSGRQFSNSRSEMNVSTLELGDSALYLCASSRVGESTDTQYFGPGTRLTVL.